The 28 T cell receptor beta chains below were found in one sample sequenced in a study of CD8+CD57+ T cells in acquired aplastic anemia. Researchers used genomic DNA as the template to profile TCR beta VDJ and CDR3. A single record per CDR3 protein comes from TCRdb applying MiXCR to the reads. Among under 350,000 distinct CDR3 sequences, approximately 60% were seen once, and the ten largest hold 1% to 1.5%. Selection for sequencing was limited to patients who had shown CD8+CD57+ cell expansion by flow cytometry. The specimen sequenced was sorted CD4+, CD8+, or CD8+CD57+ T cells (not recorded which) from PBMCs. Receptors were obtained from a human donor with aplastic anemia.

This clonotype occurred many times. The chain combines TRBV29-1 with TRBJ1-1, with D unclear. CDR1 and CDR2 from the germline V gene are SQVTM and ANQGSEA. This CDR3 contains 14 residues. V was clipped by 7 bases and J by 1 base, with 16 bases between them. CDR3 sequence reads: CSAHAHIANTEAFF. CDR3 sequence (DNA): TGCAGCGCCCACGCGCATATTGCGAACACTGAAGCTTTCTTT.

This clonotype was counted once. J is TRBJ1-2 and V is TRBV24-1; no reliable D call. This CDR3 is 14 amino acids long. Trimming left V 5 bases short and J 10 bases short, with 19 bases between. Looked up from germline, CDR1 is KGHDR and CDR2 is SFDVKD. In nucleotides, the CDR3 is TGTGCCACCAGTGGGGCTAGCGGGTACGTTATCTACACCTTC. Translated: CATSGASGYVIYTF.

V gene TRBV7-9 combines with J gene TRBJ2-3; 9 nucleotides line up with TRBD1. The V and J ends lost 5 bases and 1 base, in that order; junction bases with no gene match: 7. Germline assignment: CDR1 SEHNR and CDR2 FQNEAQ (reference sequence). The length of the CDR3 is 16 residues. The CDR3 DNA is TGTGCCAGCAGCCGGACAGGGGCAATAGGCACAGATACGCAGTATTTT. It is translated as CASSRTGAIGTDTQYF.

The CDR3, as DNA: TGTGCCACCAGCGGACAGATGAGGGCTGAAGCTTTCTTT. It specifies CATSGQMRAEAFF. The J gene is TRBJ1-1, the V gene TRBV15, with D maybe TRBD1 (6 bases). Deletions cut 5 bases from V and 6 bases from J, with 13 bases between. Germline CDR1 reads LNHNV; CDR2 reads YYDKDF (reference sequence). CDR3 length equals 13 residues.

The chain links TRBV29-1 to TRBJ2-7, with 7 bases that match TRBD1. The CDR3 has 13 amino acids. In germline, CDR1 is SQVTM, CDR2 ANQGSEA. The junction had 10 bases not matched to a gene; V was cut back by 7 bases and J by 4 bases. The CDR3 DNA reads as TGCAGCGCGAAACCGGGACAGAAGTACGAGCAGTACTTC. Translated, it gives CSAKPGQKYEQYF.

This clonotype was counted only a few times. The chain has TRBV24-1 and TRBJ2-7; TRBD1 might be the D (6 bases). The V end was cut by 6 bases, the J end by 5 bases, with 13 bases between. CDR3 length: 13 residues. Germline values: CDR1 KGHDR, CDR2 SFDVKD. CDR3 sequence (DNA): TGTGCCACCAGTCAACCAGGGGACGACGAGCAGTACTTC. As protein: CATSQPGDDEQYF.

The V and J genes are TRBV29-1 and TRBJ1-1, with D hard to call. V was pared by 7 bases and J by 4 bases, with 10 bases between. The CDR3 contains 11 residues. CDR1 is SQVTM, CDR2 ANQGSEA, per germline. The CDR3 bases are TGCAGCGGGGTATTGGGCACTGAAGCTTTCTTT. It encodes CSGVLGTEAFF.

This clonotype was seen ten or more times. The chain recombines TRBV20-1 with TRBJ2-7, with TRBD2 identical over 13 bases. The germline V gene encodes CDR1 DFQATT and CDR2 SNEGSKA (reference sequence). The junction had 4 bases not matched to a gene; V was cut back by 6 bases and J by 5 bases. The CDR3 spans 13 residues. The CDR3 DNA sequence: TGCAGTGCGACGACTAGCGGGAGGAACGAGCAGTACTTC. Protein: CSATTSGRNEQYF.

This clonotype was observed a single time. The rearrangement uses TRBV7-8 and TRBJ2-2; 10 bases are a match to TRBD1. Unmatched junction bases numbered 2, after V lost 3 bases and J lost 7 bases. The length of the CDR3 is 14 residues. CDR1 is SGHVS, CDR2 FQNEAQ, per germline. The CDR3 bases are TGTGCCAGCAGCTTGACAGGGGGCAGCGGGGAGCTGTTTTTT. Amino acid sequence: CASSLTGGSGELFF. Supplemented by reference TRBV7-8 and TRBJ2-2, the full variable domain reads GAGVSQSPRYKVAKRGQDVALRCDPISGHVSLFWYQQALGQGPEFLTYFQNEAQLDKSGLPSDRFFAERPEGSVSTLKIQRTQQEDSAVYLCASSLTGGSGELFFGEGSRLTVL.

This clonotype showed up just a few times. The chain couples TRBV2 to TRBJ2-7, with 10 bases fitting TRBD1. The germline V gene has CDR1 SNHLY and CDR2 FYNNEI. V trimming: 3 bases; J trimming: 2 bases; junction bases outside the gene matches: 1. The CDR3 has 14 residues. In DNA form, the CDR3 reads TGTGCCAGCAGTGAGGGGACAGGGGCCTACGAGCAGTACTTC. Translation: CASSEGTGAYEQYF.

On this clonotype itself: An end of the junction differs from the germline gene, which may be a read error. The chain uses TRBV25-1 and TRBJ1-1; perhaps TRBD1 as D (6 bases). Germline lookup yields CDR1 MGHDK and CDR2 SYGVNS. This CDR3 region has 15 residues. The chain's CDR3 is CASSEWGGSCTGAFF. As DNA, the CDR3 is TGTGCCAGCAGTGAATGGGGGGGCAGCTGCACTGGAGCTTTCTTT.

V is TRBV27 and J is TRBJ2-6, with D uncertain. Looked up from germline, CDR1 is MNHEY and CDR2 is SMNVEV (reference sequence). V was trimmed by 6 bases and J by 3 bases, leaving 6 bases between them. The CDR3 contains 13 residues. CDR3 bases: TGTGCCAGCAGGTCAGGTGGGGCCAACGTCCTGACTTTC. Its translation: CASRSGGANVLTF.

The J gene is TRBJ1-1, the V gene TRBV12-5; D is unresolved. The CDR3 spans 14 residues. Per the germline V gene, CDR1 is LGHNT and CDR2 is FRNRAP. CDR3 residues: CASSMRRMNTEAFF. CDR3 in DNA: TGTGCCAGCAGCATGAGGCGGATGAACACTGAAGCTTTCTTT.

This clonotype occurred a few times. The genes are TRBV7-2 and TRBJ2-2, with 15 nucleotides matching TRBD2. The trim removed 5 bases at V and 8 bases at J, leaving 3 bases unmatched. Looked up from germline, CDR1 is SGHTA and CDR2 is FQGNSA. This CDR3 region has 15 residues. The CDR3 coding sequence is TGTGCCAGCAGCCAAGGACTAGCGGGAGGGGGGGAGCTGTTTTTT. Translation gives CASSQGLAGGGELFF.

The CDR3 DNA is TGTGCCAGCAGTTTTGGGGAACCCCTCCACTTT. This gives the protein CASSFGEPLHF. The chain has TRBV12-3 or TRBV12-4 and TRBJ1-6; D is uncertain. V was clipped by 3 bases and J by 12 bases, with 6 bases between them. The CDR3 is made up of 11 amino acids.

The chain combines TRBV10-3 with TRBJ1-1, with TRBD1 as a possible D gene (5 bases). V lost 3 bases and J 5 bases, leaving 16 bases between the germline ends. CDR1 and CDR2 (germline): ENHRY, SYGVKD. This CDR3 is 15 amino acids long. CDR3 sequence: CAISESGTLSTEAFF. Here the CDR3 DNA reads TGTGCCATCAGTGAATCCGGGACCTTGAGTACTGAAGCTTTCTTT.

On this clonotype itself: The junction does not match germline at one end; this may be a read error. This CDR3 reads CASSVAAGAREQYF. Written as DNA, the CDR3 is TGTGCCAGCAGCGTAGCAGCGGGGGCCCGGGAGCAGTACTTC. The V call is TRBV5-1, the J call TRBJ2-7; 8 positions agree with TRBD2. From germline, CDR1 is SGHRS and CDR2 YFSETQ. This CDR3 has 14 amino acids.

The J gene is TRBJ1-6, the V gene TRBV7-2, with TRBD1 matching over 9 bases. With 5 bases clipped from V and 7 bases from J, the junction kept 3 bases outside the gene matches. The V gene's germline CDR1 is SGHTA and CDR2 FQGNSA. The CDR3 covers 14 residues. The CDR3 reads CASSPDRGNSPLHF. As DNA, the CDR3 is TGTGCCAGCAGCCCGGACAGGGGCAATTCACCCCTCCACTTT.

The chain joins TRBV7-9 to TRBJ2-1; D remains ambiguous. The V end lost 5 bases, the J end lost 5 bases, and 13 bases lay between the germline ends. Germline V gene data show CDR1 as SEHNR and CDR2 as FQNEAQ (reference sequence). CDR3 length: 14 amino acids. The CDR3 DNA reads TGTGCCAGCAGCGAAGGACCACCCGACAATGAGCAGTTCTTC. The encoded protein is CASSEGPPDNEQFF.

The chain links TRBV19 to TRBJ1-1, with D possibly being TRBD1 (5 bases). The CDR3 is 14 amino acids. V lost 4 bases, J lost 6 bases, and 15 bases lay in between. Per germline, CDR1 LNHDA and CDR2 SQIVND (reference sequence). The CDR3, as DNA: TGTGCCAGTAGTACATCGGCAGGGTGGGCTGAAGCTTTCTTT. Amino acids: CASSTSAGWAEAFF.

The chain couples TRBV29-1 to TRBJ2-5, with D unresolved. CDR1 SQVTM and CDR2 ANQGSEA come from the germline V gene. The CDR3 totals 13 residues. The ends were cut back, 4 bases at V and 7 bases at J, with 16 bases in the middle. The CDR3: CSVALRDGVTQYF. In DNA, the CDR3 is TGCAGCGTTGCCCTTAGGGATGGGGTGACCCAGTACTTC.

This clonotype was observed a handful of times. CDR3 nucleotide sequence: TGTGCCACCAGTGATTTTGAGAATGAGCAGTTCTTC. Translation: CATSDFENEQFF. The chain links TRBV24-1 to TRBJ2-1, with D unresolved. The V end lost 1 base, the J end lost 7 bases, and 4 bases lay between the germline ends. Germline-derived CDR1 and CDR2 are KGHDR and SFDVKD. The CDR3 totals 12 residues.

The CDR3 region has the DNA TGTGCCAGCGGGCCCGACGTTGGCAGGGGCAACGAGCAGTACTTC. Translation: CASGPDVGRGNEQYF. The chain carries TRBV12-3 or TRBV12-4 and TRBJ2-7; weak D call: TRBD1 (6 bases). V lost 8 bases to trimming and J lost 5 bases, with 22 bases between them. The CDR3 loop spans 15 amino acids.

The CDR3 region is CASSLSRSEQFF. The CDR3 DNA reads as TGTGCCAGCAGCTTATCCAGATCTGAGCAGTTCTTC. The chain joins TRBV7-3 to TRBJ2-1; no reliable D call. CDR3 length: 12 residues. Germline assignment: CDR1 SGHTA and CDR2 FQGTGA. The V end lost 2 bases, the J end lost 9 bases, and 8 bases lay between the germline ends.

In nucleotides, the CDR3 is TGTGCCACCGGGGGGGTAATCAGCGGATCACCCCTCCACTTT. As protein: CATGGVISGSPLHF. The chain is built from TRBV7-3 and TRBJ1-6; D is perhaps TRBD1 (5 bases). This CDR3 comprises 14 residues. Per the germline V gene, CDR1 is SGHTA and CDR2 is FQGTGA. V was pared by 10 bases and J by 10 bases, with 20 bases between.

The chain links TRBV7-8 to TRBJ2-7; perhaps TRBD1 as D (6 bases). Germline values: CDR1 SGHVS, CDR2 FQNEAQ. The V gene lost 1 base and the J gene lost 1 base, with 11 bases spanning the gap. The CDR3 is 15 amino acids. This CDR3 reads CASSLVQGTSYEQYF. CDR3 DNA: TGTGCCAGCAGCTTAGTCCAGGGGACGTCCTACGAGCAGTACTTC. Drawing the rest from reference TRBV7-8 and TRBJ2-7, the complete variable domain is GAGVSQSPRYKVAKRGQDVALRCDPISGHVSLFWYQQALGQGPEFLTYFQNEAQLDKSGLPSDRFFAERPEGSVSTLKIQRTQQEDSAVYLCASSLVQGTSYEQYFGPGTRLTVT.

This clonotype was detected ten times or more. The chain couples TRBV9 to TRBJ2-7, with 13 positions matching TRBD2. Germline trimming cut 4 bases from V and 4 bases from J; bases unmatched to any gene: 8. From germline, CDR1 is SGDLS and CDR2 YYNGEE. This CDR3 has 16 amino acids. This CDR3 reads CASSPRLAGGQYEQYF. The CDR3 DNA reads TGTGCCAGCAGCCCCAGACTAGCGGGAGGCCAGTACGAGCAGTACTTC.

Many counts were recorded for this clonotype. V gene TRBV6-1 combines with J gene TRBJ2-7, with 7 bases fitting TRBD1. The ends lost 1 base at V and 3 bases at J; junction bases unmatched: 6. The germline V gene encodes CDR1 MNHNS and CDR2 SASEGT. This CDR3 spans 15 amino acids. CDR3 amino acids: CASSEVRTGRYEQYF. CDR3 nucleotides: TGTGCCAGCAGTGAAGTTAGGACAGGACGCTACGAGCAGTACTTC.